Presented here are 19 T cell receptor beta chains from one specimen sequenced in a study of blood T cell repertoires in COVID-19. The assay was immunoSEQ multiplex PCR, and TCRdb's table has in-frame clones only and misses some. The sample includes a few hundred thousand clones, around 84% of them seen just once. The sample consisted of peripheral blood. The receptors shown here come from a woman between 40 and 50 years old who had recovered from COVID-19.

This clone appeared once. The CDR3 loop reads CASSQGGAGRDEQFF. The CDR3 DNA reads TGCGCCAGCAGCCAAGGTGGAGCGGGAAGGGATGAGCAGTTCTTC. The genes are TRBV4-1 and TRBJ2-1; 7 nucleotides align to TRBD2. Germline loops: CDR1 MGHRA, CDR2 YSYEKL. Trimming at V came to 1 base and at J to 8 bases, leaving 8 bases not matched to a gene. The CDR3 runs to 15 residues.

This rearrangement joins TRBV10-3 to TRBJ1-1; TRBD1 agrees at 7 bases. The CDR3 runs to 13 residues. Looked up from germline, CDR1 is ENHRY and CDR2 is SYGVKD. Trimming cost V 10 bases and J 0 bases; bases outside gene matches: 5. The chain's CDR3 is CASLDRLNTEAFF. The CDR3 DNA is TGTGCCAGCCTGGACAGGCTGAACACTGAAGCTTTCTTT.

The V gene is TRBV5-1, the J gene TRBJ2-5; 12 bases agree with TRBD2. From germline, CDR1 is SGHRS and CDR2 YFSETQ. The CDR3 spans 17 residues. V gave up 1 base and J gave up 2 bases; unmatched junction bases: 6. The CDR3 spells CASSLLLAGGKQETQYF. The CDR3 region has the DNA TGCGCCAGCAGCTTGTTACTAGCGGGGGGAAAACAAGAGACCCAGTACTTC.

V usage is TRBV10-1 and J usage is TRBJ2-5, with D hard to call. V gave up 9 bases and J gave up 0 bases, with 11 bases separating them. Germline V CDR1 and CDR2: WNHNN, SYGVQD (reference sequence). CDR3 size: 13 residues. CDR3 in amino acids: CASQRTDQETQYF. CDR3 bases: TGCGCCAGTCAAAGAACAGACCAAGAGACCCAGTACTTC.

In DNA, the CDR3 is TGCAGTGCTAGTCCCCCCCGCGACGGGACAGACAATGAGCAGTTCTTC. Residues: CSASPPRDGTDNEQFF. The chain recombines TRBV20-1 with TRBJ2-1; 7 bases match TRBD1. Germline V gene data show CDR1 as DFQATT and CDR2 as SNEGSKA (reference sequence). V shed 3 bases, J shed 5 bases, and the junction held 13 bases outside the gene matches. The CDR3 is 16 amino acids.

The V gene is TRBV19, the J gene TRBJ2-6; no definite D call. V dropped 7 bases and J dropped 0 bases, with 10 bases sitting between them. The CDR3 is made up of 15 amino acids. CDR1 and CDR2 from the germline V gene are LNHDA and SQIVND (reference sequence). The CDR3 coding sequence is TGTGCCAGTATGGGCACAAGCTCTGGGGCCAACGTCCTGACTTTC. Translation: CASMGTSSGANVLTF.

The CDR3, as DNA: TGTGCCAGCAGGCGGGTCCAGGGAGGTTATGGCTACACCTTC. It yields the protein CASRRVQGGYGYTF. The chain combines TRBV27 with TRBJ1-2; tentatively, D is TRBD1 (5 bases). Germline V gene data show CDR1 as MNHEY and CDR2 as SMNVEV (reference sequence). This CDR3 is 14 amino acids long. Trimming took off 6 bases at V and 5 bases at J, with 16 bases between the two ends.

The sample holds one count of this clone. The V and J genes are TRBV4-1 and TRBJ2-3; 8 nucleotides match TRBD2. This CDR3 is 15 amino acids long. CDR1 MGHRA and CDR2 YSYEKL come from the germline V gene. Losses at the gene ends were 3 bases for V and 6 bases for J; bases not matched to a gene: 8. The CDR3 bases are TGCGCCAGCAGCCAGTACGGGGGGGCTGGGGATACGCAGTATTTT. This sequence encodes CASSQYGGAGDTQYF.

The chain carries TRBV2 and TRBJ1-2; the match to TRBD1 covers 7 bases. Germline CDR1 SNHLY, CDR2 FYNNEI. The CDR3 length is 14 residues. With V trimmed by 6 bases and J by 6 bases, 10 bases remained unmatched. Here the CDR3 reads CASRVGTANHGYTF. The CDR3, as DNA: TGTGCCAGCAGAGTCGGGACAGCAAACCATGGCTACACCTTC. Filled out from reference TRBV2 and TRBJ1-2, the complete variable domain reads EPEVTQTPSHQVTQMGQEVILRCVPISNHLYFYWYRQILGQKVEFLVSFYNNEISEKSEIFDDQFSVERPDGSNFTLKIRSTKLEDSAMYFCASRVGTANHGYTFGSGTRLTVV.

The chain links TRBV6-1 to TRBJ1-4; the D gene is possibly TRBD1 (5 bases). Germline CDR1 reads MNHNS; CDR2 reads SASEGT. This CDR3 is 14 amino acids long. Trimming cost V 1 base and J 10 bases, with 13 bases left between them. CDR3 bases: TGTGCCAGCAGTGAAGGTCCAGGGATGGGAAAACTGTTTTTT. Encoded protein: CASSEGPGMGKLFF.

The chain carries TRBV30 and TRBJ2-6, with unresolved D. Germline V gives CDR1 GTSNPN, CDR2 SVGIG (reference sequence). The CDR3 length is 14 residues. Trimming cost V 0 bases and J 2 bases, with 5 bases left between them. CDR3 DNA: TGTGCCTGGAGTGTTGGAGCTGGGGCCAACGTCCTGACTTTC. Translated, it gives CAWSVGAGANVLTF.

V is TRBV3-1 (or the pseudogene TRBV3-2) and J is TRBJ2-1; no definite D call. CDR1 and CDR2 (germline): LGHDT, YNNKEL (reference sequence). This CDR3 is 13 amino acids long. V lost 2 bases to trimming and J lost 6 bases, with 8 bases between them. The CDR3 DNA reads TGTGCCAGCAGCCAATTACAGTCCAATGAGCAGTTCTTC. Its translation: CASSQLQSNEQFF.

The chain links TRBV5-1 to TRBJ1-3; possibly TRBD1 for D (5 bases). CDR1 SGHRS and CDR2 YFSETQ come from the germline V gene. Trimming took off 1 base at V and 1 base at J, with 9 bases between the two ends. The CDR3 covers 15 residues. The CDR3 sequence is CASSLMGGSGNTIYF. CDR3 nucleotides: TGCGCCAGCAGCTTGATGGGGGGATCTGGAAACACCATATATTTT.

This chain uses TRBV7-9 with TRBJ2-7; D is unclear. Trimming shortened V by 5 bases and J by 0 bases, and 11 bases separated the two germline ends. The V gene's germline CDR1 is SEHNR and CDR2 FQNEAQ (reference sequence). CDR3 length: 14 residues. In DNA form, the CDR3 reads TGTGCCAGCAGCGAAACAGCAGGCTCCTACGAGCAGTACTTC. It codes for CASSETAGSYEQYF.

The V gene is TRBV6-5, the J gene TRBJ2-7; D is possibly TRBD1 (5 bases). The V and J ends lost 6 bases and 3 bases respectively, with 18 bases between them. The V gene's germline CDR1 is MNHEY and CDR2 SVGAGI. This CDR3 comprises 15 residues. CDR3 nucleotides: TGTGCCAGCAGGACCTTTCAGGGCGCGGACTACGAGCAGTACTTC. Its protein product is CASRTFQGADYEQYF.

The chain couples TRBV6-6 to TRBJ2-7; possible D gene TRBD1, 5 bases. Germline CDR1 reads MNHNY; CDR2 reads SVGAGI (reference sequence). This CDR3 has 15 amino acids. V lost 1 base and J 5 bases, leaving 15 bases between the germline ends. This CDR3 is CASSYLLGDGDEQYF. The CDR3 DNA follows: TGTGCCAGCAGTTACTTATTAGGGGATGGGGACGAGCAGTACTTC.

The chain links TRBV5-5 to TRBJ1-1; TRBD1 is a possible D gene (6 bases). The V gene's germline CDR1 is SGHKS and CDR2 YYEKEE (reference sequence). V lost 1 base, J lost 3 bases, and 7 bases lay in between. The CDR3 contains 13 residues. The CDR3 protein is CASSLHRDTEAFF. The CDR3 bases are TGTGCCAGCAGCTTGCACAGGGACACTGAAGCTTTCTTT.

The rearrangement links TRBV28 to TRBJ2-1; D possibly corresponds to TRBD2 (5 bases). The V end was cut by 5 bases, the J end by 0 bases, with 11 bases between. The CDR3 is made up of 15 amino acids. Germline CDR1 MDHEN, CDR2 SYDVKM. The CDR3 DNA sequence: TGTGCCAGCAGTCCTCTGGGGAGCTCCTACAATGAGCAGTTCTTC. Amino acid sequence: CASSPLGSSYNEQFF.

The chain employs TRBV19 and TRBJ1-4; D unresolved. The CDR3 is 15 amino acids. V was cut by 5 bases and J by 4 bases, with 14 bases left in between. Germline lookup yields CDR1 LNHDA and CDR2 SQIVND (reference sequence). CDR3 coding DNA: TGTGCCAGTAGTTCTCGGACTGCTATTAATGAAAAACTGTTTTTT. It translates to CASSSRTAINEKLFF.